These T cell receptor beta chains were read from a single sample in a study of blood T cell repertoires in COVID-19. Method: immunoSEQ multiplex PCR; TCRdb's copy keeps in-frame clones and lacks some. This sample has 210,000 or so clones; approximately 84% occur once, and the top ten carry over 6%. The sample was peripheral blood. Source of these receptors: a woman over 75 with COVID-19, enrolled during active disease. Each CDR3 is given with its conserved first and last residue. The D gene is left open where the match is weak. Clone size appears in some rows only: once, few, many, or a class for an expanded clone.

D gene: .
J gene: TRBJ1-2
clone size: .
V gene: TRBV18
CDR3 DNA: TGTGCCAGCTCACCCCGCCCAAGCGATGGCCACACCTTC
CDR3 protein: CASSPRPSDGHTF

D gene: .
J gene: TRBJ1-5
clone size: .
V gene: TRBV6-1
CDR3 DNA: TGTGCCAGCAGTGAAACCAGACAGTACAATCAGCCCCAGCATTTT
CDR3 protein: CASSETRQYNQPQHF

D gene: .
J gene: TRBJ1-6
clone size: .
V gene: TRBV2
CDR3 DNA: TGTGCCAGCAGGCTCCCCCCCGGGACAACCAATTCACCCCTCCACTTT
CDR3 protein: CASRLPPGTTNSPLHF

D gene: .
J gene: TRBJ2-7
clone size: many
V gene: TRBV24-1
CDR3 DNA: TGTGCCACCAGTGATTTGCTGGCTTGGGCTCCCCACGAGCAGTACTTC
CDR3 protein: CATSDLLAWAPHEQYF

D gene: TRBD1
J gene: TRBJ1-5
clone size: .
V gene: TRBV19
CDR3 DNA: TGTGCCAGTAGTGTTCGTTCCGGGACAGGGAGGAGCAATCAGCCCCAGCATTTT
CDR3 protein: CASSVRSGTGRSNQPQHF

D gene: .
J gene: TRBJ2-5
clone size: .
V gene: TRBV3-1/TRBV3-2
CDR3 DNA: TGTGCCAGCAGCCAAGCCGGCGGCTATAAAGAGACCCAGTACTTC
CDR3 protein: CASSQAGGYKETQYF

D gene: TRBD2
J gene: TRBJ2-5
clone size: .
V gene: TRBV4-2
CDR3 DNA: TGTGCCAGCAGCCCCTCTAGCGGGGGGTTCCAAGAGACCCAGTACTTC
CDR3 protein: CASSPSSGGFQETQYF

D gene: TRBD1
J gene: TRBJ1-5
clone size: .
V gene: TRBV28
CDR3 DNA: TGTGCCAGCAGTTCCCCTTCCGGGACAGGGGATTATCAGCCCCAGCATTTT
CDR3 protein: CASSSPSGTGDYQPQHF

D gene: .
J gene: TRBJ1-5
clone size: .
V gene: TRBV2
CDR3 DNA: TGTGCCAGCACCGAGGTGGATTATAGCAATCAGCCCCAGCATTTT
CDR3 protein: CASTEVDYSNQPQHF

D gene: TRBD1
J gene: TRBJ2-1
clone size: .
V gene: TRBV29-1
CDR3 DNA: TGCAGCGCCCAGGGGGACAGGACCTACAATGAGCAGTTCTTC
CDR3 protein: CSAQGDRTYNEQFF

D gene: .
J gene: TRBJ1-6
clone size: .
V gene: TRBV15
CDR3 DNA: TGTGCCACCAGCAGAGATGCTCAGTCCTATAATTCACCCCTCCACTTT
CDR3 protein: CATSRDAQSYNSPLHF

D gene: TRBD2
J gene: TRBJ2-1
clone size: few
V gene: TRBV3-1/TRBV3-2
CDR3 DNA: TGTGCCAGCAGCCTTGCCGGGACTAGCGGCAATGAGCAGTTCTTC
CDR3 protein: CASSLAGTSGNEQFF

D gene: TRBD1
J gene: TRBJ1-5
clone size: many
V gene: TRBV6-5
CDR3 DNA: TGTGCCAGCAGTTACTCTTACAGGGGCGGCCAGCCCCAGCATTTT
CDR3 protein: CASSYSYRGGQPQHF

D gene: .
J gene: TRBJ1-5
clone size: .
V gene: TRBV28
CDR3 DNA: TGTGCCAGCAGCCCCCCCGGGGGGAATCAGCCCCAGCATTTT
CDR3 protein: CASSPPGGNQPQHF

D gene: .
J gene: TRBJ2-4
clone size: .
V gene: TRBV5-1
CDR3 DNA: TGCGCCAGCAGCTTGGCCCTGCCCACGGTGGACATTCAGTACTTC
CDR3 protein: CASSLALPTVDIQYF

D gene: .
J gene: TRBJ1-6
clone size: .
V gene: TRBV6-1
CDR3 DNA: TGTGCCAGCAGTGCCCACGTTTACAGGGACATGGGGACACCCCTCCACTTT
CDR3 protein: CASSAHVYRDMGTPLHF

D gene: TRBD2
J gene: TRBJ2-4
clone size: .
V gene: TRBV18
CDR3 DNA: TGTGCCAGCTCACCGGGGACTAGCGGGGGTAAAAACATTCAGTACTTC
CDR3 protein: CASSPGTSGGKNIQYF

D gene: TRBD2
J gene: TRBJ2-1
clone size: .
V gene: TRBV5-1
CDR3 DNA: TGCGCCAGCAGCCCGGGGACTAGCGGGCCCACTTTCTACAATGAGCAGTTCTTC
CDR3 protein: CASSPGTSGPTFYNEQFF

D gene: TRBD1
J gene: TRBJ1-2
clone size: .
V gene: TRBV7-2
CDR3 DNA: TGTGCCAGCAGTTATACAGGGGGGAATTCCTACGGCTACACCTTC
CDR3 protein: CASSYTGGNSYGYTF

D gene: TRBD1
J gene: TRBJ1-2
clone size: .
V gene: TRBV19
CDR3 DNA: TGTGCCACTACACGAAACCGAGGACAGGGGGTTTCGGTCCATGGCTACACCTTC
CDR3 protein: CATTRNRGQGVSVHGYTF

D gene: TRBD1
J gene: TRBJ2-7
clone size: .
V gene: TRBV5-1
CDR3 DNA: TGCGCCAGCAGCCCCGGGACAGGGCCCCTCCGCCAGTACTTC
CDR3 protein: CASSPGTGPLRQYF

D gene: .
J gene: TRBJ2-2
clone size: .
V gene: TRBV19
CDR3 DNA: TGTGCCAGTAGGGTCAGGGTGGGCTCCGGGGAGCTGTTTTTT
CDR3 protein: CASRVRVGSGELFF

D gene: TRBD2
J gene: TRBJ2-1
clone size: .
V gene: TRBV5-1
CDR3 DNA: TGCGCCAGCAGCCTGAGGACTAGCGATGGCAATGAGCAGTTCTTC
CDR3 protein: CASSLRTSDGNEQFF

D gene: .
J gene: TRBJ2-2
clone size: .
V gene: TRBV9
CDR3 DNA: TGTGCCAGCAGCGCCGGCGGCAGTACCACCGGGGAGCTGTTTTTT
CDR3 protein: CASSAGGSTTGELFF

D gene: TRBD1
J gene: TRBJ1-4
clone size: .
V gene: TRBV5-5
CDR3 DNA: TGTGCCAGCAGCTTCCATACAGGGGCTACTAATGAAAAACTGTTTTTT
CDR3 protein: CASSFHTGATNEKLFF

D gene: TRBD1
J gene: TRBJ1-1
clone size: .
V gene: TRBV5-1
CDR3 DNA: TGCACCAGCAGCCTTACAGGGGCCCAGAACACTGAAGCTTTCTTT
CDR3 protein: CTSSLTGAQNTEAFF

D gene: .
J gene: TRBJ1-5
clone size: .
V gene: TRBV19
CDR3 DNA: TGTGCCAGTAGTTTCTCCAATCAGCCCCAGCATTTT
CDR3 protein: CASSFSNQPQHF

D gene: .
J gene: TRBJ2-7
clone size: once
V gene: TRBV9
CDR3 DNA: TGTGCCAGCAGCGTAGGGTCGGGGAGCGAGCAGTACTTC
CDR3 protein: CASSVGSGSEQYF

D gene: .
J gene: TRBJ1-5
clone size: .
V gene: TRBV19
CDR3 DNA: TGTGCCAGTAGTCTGACAGTGTATAGCAATCAGCCCCAGCATTTT
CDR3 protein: CASSLTVYSNQPQHF

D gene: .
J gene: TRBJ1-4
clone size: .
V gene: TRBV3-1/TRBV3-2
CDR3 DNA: TGTGCCAGCAGCTACGGGGGATCTAATGAAAAACTGTTTTTT
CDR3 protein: CASSYGGSNEKLFF

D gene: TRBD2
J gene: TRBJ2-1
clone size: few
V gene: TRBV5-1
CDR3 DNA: TGCGCCAGCAGCTTGTTGGTTCCCGGGAGGAATGAGCAGTTCTTC
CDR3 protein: CASSLLVPGRNEQFF

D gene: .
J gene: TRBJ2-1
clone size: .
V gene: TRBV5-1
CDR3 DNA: TGCGCCAGCAGCTTGGACAGTCACAATGAGCAGTTCTTC
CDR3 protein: CASSLDSHNEQFF

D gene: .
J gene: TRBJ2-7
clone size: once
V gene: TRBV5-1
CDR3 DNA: TGCGCCAGCAGCCACACTGGACTCTCCTACGAGCAGTACTTC
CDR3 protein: CASSHTGLSYEQYF

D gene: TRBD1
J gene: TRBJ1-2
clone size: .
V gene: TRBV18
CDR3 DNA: TGTGCCAGCTCACCACCCGGACAGGGTGCGGATGGCTACACCTTC
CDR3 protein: CASSPPGQGADGYTF